These 21 T cell receptor beta chains share one sample of origin, sequenced in a study of molecular identifiers for immune sequencing clone quantification. Using its own MiXCR run on the PCR reads, TCRdb lists one record per CDR3 protein. Among about 630,000 distinct CDR3 sequences listed, about 25% were seen once. The sample comprised naive CD8+ T cells from blood, with Jurkat cell RNA spiked in. Subset of the sample: FACS-sorted CD8+CD4-CCR7+CD45RA+ naive T cells. Receptor source: a human donor in good health. Some libraries in this study had Jurkat cell RNA spiked in.

A single count supports this clonotype. Since a much larger clone is just one base distant, this may be a read error. The J gene is TRBJ2-5, the V gene TRBV28, with no clear D. CDR1 is MDHEN, CDR2 SYDVKM, per germline. The CDR3 is made up of 13 amino acids. CDR3 region: CATVPPYHETQYF. As DNA, the CDR3 is TGTGCCACGGTCCCCCCGTACCATGAGACCCAGTACTTC.

The chain couples TRBV4-1 to TRBJ2-5; TRBD1 is a possible D gene (5 bases). The germline CDR1 and CDR2 sequences are MGHRA and YSYEKL. The CDR3 runs to 14 residues. Trimming left V 4 bases short and J 9 bases short, with 18 bases between. The CDR3 region is CASSRPQVQKPQYF. The CDR3 DNA follows: TGCGCCAGCAGCCGACCACAGGTTCAAAAGCCCCAGTACTTC.

This clonotype appeared many times. This chain uses TRBV12-3 or TRBV12-4 with TRBJ1-6, with D uncertain. The length of the CDR3 is 17 residues. V lost 2 bases, J lost 4 bases, and 15 bases lay in between. CDR3 sequence: CASSLRHGMIYNSPLHF. The CDR3, as DNA: TGTGCCAGCAGTTTACGGCACGGAATGATTTATAATTCACCCCTCCACTTT.

This clonotype was found a few times. The chain links TRBV6-5 to TRBJ2-7; 10 nucleotides agree with TRBD1. This CDR3 is 15 amino acids long. Germline CDR1 MNHEY, CDR2 SVGAGI. With V trimmed by 6 bases and J by 5 bases, 10 bases remained unmatched. The CDR3 here is CASSLRDRGFNEQYF. DNA of the CDR3: TGTGCCAGCAGCCTTCGGGACAGGGGATTTAACGAGCAGTACTTC.

As for this clonotype: Its ends do not fully match the called genes, so a read error is possible. The genes are TRBV12-3 or TRBV12-4 and TRBJ2-5; TRBD1 matches at 11 bases. The CDR3 has 15 amino acids. For the CDR3, the DNA is TGTGCCGGCAGTTTTAGGACAGGGGGCTTGGCGCCCCCGTACTTC. It translates to CAGSFRTGGLAPPYF.

Many counts were recorded for this clonotype. This chain connects TRBV14 to TRBJ2-1; tentative D call: TRBD2 (5 bases). Germline lookup yields CDR1 SGHDN and CDR2 FVKESK. The CDR3 consists of 15 residues. V lost 4 bases to trimming and J lost 0 bases, with 10 bases between them. The CDR3 coding sequence is TGTGCCAGCAGCCCGGGAATTAGCTCCTACAATGAGCAGTTCTTC. Its translation is CASSPGISSYNEQFF.

This clonotype was seen ten or more times. V and J are TRBV9 and TRBJ2-3; 9 nucleotides line up with TRBD2. Trimming took 0 bases from V and 6 from J; bases not matched to a gene: 8. The CDR3 loop spans 16 amino acids. Germline-derived CDR1 and CDR2 are SGDLS and YYNGEE. CDR3: CASSVDRTSAPDTQYF. CDR3 bases: TGTGCCAGCAGCGTAGACCGGACTAGCGCTCCTGATACGCAGTATTTT.

The rearrangement joins TRBV23-1 to TRBJ1-5; TRBD1 aligns across 7 bases. TRBV23-1 is an open reading frame whose function is uncertain. V shed 3 bases and J 1 base; nucleotides not matched to a gene: 6. The CDR3 is 16 residues long. CDR3 amino acids: CASSHQPRGSNQPQHF. CDR3 in DNA: TGCGCCAGCAGTCACCAGCCCAGGGGGAGCAATCAGCCCCAGCATTTT.

This clonotype has more than one count but fewer than ten. The chain's CDR3 is CASSYFQGGEQYF. CDR3 DNA sequence: TGTGCCAGCAGTTACTTTCAGGGCGGCGAGCAGTACTTC. The chain combines TRBV6-5 with TRBJ2-7; tentatively, D is TRBD1 (5 bases). The CDR3 is 13 amino acids. V gave up 1 base and J gave up 6 bases, with 10 bases separating them. Looked up from germline, CDR1 is MNHEY and CDR2 is SVGAGI.

A few counts support this clonotype. The chain couples TRBV3-1 to TRBJ2-5; D not resolved. The CDR3 has 10 amino acids. V dropped 4 bases and J dropped 7 bases, with 4 bases sitting between them. Germline V gene lookup returns CDR1 LGHDT and CDR2 YNNKEL (reference sequence). The CDR3 DNA reads as TGTGCCAGCAGCCGGGGGACCCAGTACTTC. Its translation is CASSRGTQYF.

The chain uses TRBV21-1 and TRBJ1-2; no DNA check was done on the table's D call, TRBD1. TRBV21-1 is a known pseudogene. CDR3 size: 18 residues. DNA for the CDR3: TGTGCCAGCAGCAAATGGAAGGGGGGTGTGGGGCTAAACTATGGCTACACCTTC. It codes for CASSKWKGGVGLNYGYTF.

The genes are TRBV7-9 and TRBJ1-2; possible D gene TRBD1, 5 bases. V lost 3 bases and J lost 9, with 26 bases in between. The CDR3 extends over 17 amino acids. Germline CDR1 is SEHNR and CDR2 is FQNEAQ (reference sequence). The CDR3 loop is CASSFTVSGKLDCCYTF. The CDR3 DNA reads TGTGCCAGCAGCTTTACGGTGTCAGGGAAACTAGACTGTTGCTACACCTTC. Together with reference TRBV7-9 and TRBJ1-2, the CDR3 gives the full variable domain: DTGVSQNPRHKITKRGQNVTFRCDPISEHNRLYWYRQTLGQGPEFLTYFQNEAQLEKSRLLSDRFSAERPKGSFSTLEIQRTEQGDSAMYLCASSFTVSGKLDCCYTFGSGTRLTVV.

This clonotype appeared a single time. Since a much larger clone is just one base distant, this may be a read error. The rearrangement joins TRBV27 to TRBJ1-1; D call uncertain. CDR1 is MNHEY, CDR2 SMNVEV, per germline (reference sequence). CDR3 size: 13 residues. The V gene lost 3 bases and the J gene lost 6 bases, with 11 bases spanning the gap. Here the CDR3 reads CASSFGRDAEAFF. CDR3 in DNA: TGTGCCAGCAGTTTCGGCCGTGACGCTGAAGCTTTCTTT.

This clonotype was detected many times. The gene calls are TRBV12-3 or TRBV12-4 and TRBJ2-7; D ambiguous. The V gene lost 3 bases and the J gene lost 0 bases, with 12 bases spanning the gap. This CDR3 is 15 amino acids long. The CDR3 protein is CASSLGQLSSYEQYF. In nucleotides, the CDR3 is TGTGCCAGCAGTTTGGGTCAGCTGAGCTCCTACGAGCAGTACTTC.

This clonotype was detected only a few times. This chain links TRBV4-1 with TRBJ2-7; the D gene is possibly TRBD2 (5 bases). Germline-derived CDR1 and CDR2 are MGHRA and YSYEKL. The V end lost 4 bases, the J end lost 4 bases, and 14 bases lay between the germline ends. The CDR3 is 14 residues long. CDR3 bases: TGCGCCAGCAGCCTGGCCCCAAGAGGGTACGAGCAGTACTTC. Protein sequence: CASSLAPRGYEQYF.

This clonotype was seen ten or more times. This chain connects TRBV6-5 to TRBJ2-5; 9 bases align to TRBD2. Looked up from germline, CDR1 is MNHEY and CDR2 is SVGAGI. The V segment lost 3 bases and the J segment 4 bases; nucleotides outside the gene matches: 9. The CDR3 has 16 amino acids. For the CDR3, the DNA is TGTGCCAGCAGTTATCTTGGCGCTAGCGGGGTAGAGACCCAGTACTTC. This codes for CASSYLGASGVETQYF.

Points on this clonotype: The junction shows a germline mismatch at one end, possibly a read error. The genes are TRBV7-2 and TRBJ1-4; no clear D. The CDR3 extends over 17 amino acids. Germline CDR1 is SGHTA and CDR2 is FQGNSA. The CDR3 is CGSSLSPRWATNEKLFF. The DNA for the CDR3 is TGTGGCAGCAGCTTGTCACCTCGGTGGGCAACTAATGAAAAACTGTTTTTT.

This clonotype was detected ten times or more. The chain combines TRBV20-1 with TRBJ1-1; D gene ambiguous. The CDR3 has 17 amino acids. Deletions cut 0 bases from V and 4 bases from J, with 21 bases between. Germline values: CDR1 DFQATT, CDR2 SNEGSKA (reference sequence). As DNA, the CDR3 is TGCAGTGCTAGAGATCGCCGGGAAGTGAGGACGAGCACTGAAGCTTTCTTT. Residues: CSARDRREVRTSTEAFF.

Turning to this clonotype: The conserved phenylalanine or tryptophan is not found at the CDR3 terminus, so this likely reflects a read error. V is TRBV7-2 and J is TRBJ2-5; D might be TRBD1 (6 bases). The germline V and J ends were trimmed by 5 bases and 0 bases, with 13 bases remaining between them. The CDR3 runs 15 residues. Looked up from germline, CDR1 is SGHTA and CDR2 is FQGNSA. The CDR3 nucleotides read TGTGCCAGCAGCAGAACAGGGTACGACCAAGAGACCCAGTACCTC. Its protein is CASSRTGYDQETQYL.

The chain carries TRBV20-1 and TRBJ2-5, with D uncertain. The V gene lost 3 bases and the J gene lost 0 bases, with 8 bases spanning the gap. Germline assignment: CDR1 DFQATT and CDR2 SNEGSKA (reference sequence). The CDR3 is made up of 13 amino acids. The CDR3 reads CSASSPNQETQYF. CDR3 bases: TGCAGTGCTAGTAGTCCGAACCAAGAGACCCAGTACTTC.

In its sample, this clonotype was seen a few times. The chain employs TRBV4-1 and TRBJ2-7, with 8 bases aligning to TRBD1. Per the germline V gene, CDR1 is MGHRA and CDR2 is YSYEKL. The CDR3 covers 15 residues. V trimming: 1 base; J trimming: 2 bases; junction bases outside the gene matches: 4. For the CDR3, the DNA is TGCGCCAGCAGCCAAGGGGGGACAGGAACCTACGAGCAGTACTTC. It translates to CASSQGGTGTYEQYF.